Below, 32 T cell receptor beta chains from the same sample are listed, as sequenced in a study of blood T cells in healthy people across ages (dated by TCRdb to the mid-2010s). Receptors were amplified or captured by 5' RACE. The instrument was an Illumina HiSeq 2500. A second about 7 to 12 cycle PCR used a sample-barcoded 5' primer and a J-beta primer mix. The public sequencing data were trimmed at Q25 with fastp and processed into clonotypes with MiXCR by TCRdb, which kept only in-frame beta chains. All rows with the same CDR3 protein become a single entry with the most common DNA and genes. In this sample the table shows about 1.8 million distinct CDR3 sequences, 40% to 55% of which occur a single time. The ten most abundant clones make up roughly 2% of the sample. Sample: blood. These receptors all stem from a woman between 40 and 50 years old in good health.

In this sample, this clonotype turned up once. The chain employs TRBV15 and TRBJ2-5, with TRBD2 identical over 12 bases. The closer fit of TRBJ2-1 to the DNA end suggests the J call may be wrong. The CDR3 is 16 amino acids. Germline CDR1 and CDR2: LNHNV and YYDKDF (reference sequence). In DNA, the CDR3 is TGTGCCACCAGCAGAGAAGGACTAGCGGGGCAAGAGACCCAGTTCTTC. Amino acids: CATSREGLAGQETQFF.

V usage is TRBV7-2 and J usage is TRBJ1-5; D remains ambiguous. CDR3 length: 12 residues. V was clipped by 3 bases and J by 5 bases, with 5 bases between them. Germline CDR1 SGHTA, CDR2 FQGNSA. The CDR3 region has the DNA TGTGCCAGCAGCTTTGCCGATCAGCCCCAGCATTTT. It is translated as CASSFADQPQHF.

This chain joins TRBV7-9 and TRBJ2-7; D might be TRBD1 or TRBD2, each matching 5 bases. The CDR3 has 15 amino acids. Germline V gives CDR1 SEHNR, CDR2 FQNEAQ (reference sequence). Trimming stripped 6 bases from V and 0 bases from J, with 15 bases between. CDR3 nucleotide sequence: TGTGCCAGCAGTTCCCGGGACGCGAGCTCCTACGAGCAGTACTTC. The encoded protein is CASSSRDASSYEQYF.

This clonotype was detected a few times. This chain connects TRBV20-1 to TRBJ1-6, with D possibly TRBD1 on 6 matching bases. Germline lookup yields CDR1 DFQATT and CDR2 SNEGSKA (reference sequence). Trimming shortened V by 6 bases and J by 7 bases, and 16 bases separated the two germline ends. This CDR3 spans 14 amino acids. The CDR3: CSAGDMSSNSPLHF. CDR3 coding DNA: TGCAGTGCAGGGGACATGTCTTCGAATTCACCCCTCCACTTT.

The CDR3 loop reads CASSHWDRLYEQYF. As DNA, the CDR3 is TGTGCCAGCAGCCACTGGGACAGACTCTACGAGCAGTACTTC. The chain joins TRBV7-2 to TRBJ2-7; 7 bases fit TRBD1. This CDR3 is 14 amino acids long. V was clipped by 5 bases and J by 3 bases; unmatched bases: 7. Per germline, CDR1 SGHTA and CDR2 FQGNSA.

The CDR3 sequence: CASSPGQSGTEAFF. DNA for the CDR3: TGTGCCAGCAGTCCCGGACAGTCGGGGACTGAAGCTTTCTTT. This chain connects TRBV6-6 to TRBJ1-1; perhaps TRBD1 as D (6 bases). This CDR3 has 14 residues. V was trimmed by 5 bases and J by 5 bases, leaving 15 bases between them. Germline values: CDR1 MNHNY, CDR2 SVGAGI (reference sequence).

The chain employs TRBV20-1 and TRBJ2-7; D tentatively reads TRBD1 or TRBD2 (7 bases each). The better agreement between TRBJ2-5 and the DNA end casts doubt on the J call. The CDR3 length is 15 residues. Per germline, CDR1 DFQATT and CDR2 SNEGSKA (reference sequence). The CDR3 nucleotides read TGCAGTGCTAGTAGACAGGGAGGGGGGAGAGAGACCCAGTACTTC. This translates into CSASRQGGGRETQYF.

The chain couples TRBV7-9 to TRBJ2-1, with D tentatively TRBD2 (6 bases). CDR1 is SEHNR, CDR2 FQNEAQ, per germline (reference sequence). The CDR3 totals 14 residues. V was clipped by 7 bases and J by 8 bases, with 18 bases between them. CDR3 amino acids: CASNAIARGDEQFF. In nucleotides, the CDR3 is TGTGCCAGCAACGCCATCGCGCGGGGTGATGAGCAGTTCTTC. Looking up the rest from reference TRBV7-9 and TRBJ2-1 gives the full variable domain: DTGVSQNPRHKITKRGQNVTFRCDPISEHNRLYWYRQTLGQGPEFLTYFQNEAQLEKSRLLSDRFSAERPKGSFSTLEIQRTEQGDSAMYLCASNAIARGDEQFFGPGTRLTVL.

The chain carries TRBV10-3 and TRBJ2-7; TRBD2 aligns across 9 bases. This CDR3 region has 16 residues. Per the germline V gene, CDR1 is ENHRY and CDR2 is SYGVKD. Trimming took 3 bases from V and 1 from J; bases not matched to a gene: 7. The DNA of the CDR3 is TGTGCCATCAGTGATCCCCAGCGGGAGGTTTCCTACGAGCAGTACTTC. It translates to CAISDPQREVSYEQYF.

Only a few counts were recorded for this clonotype. V is TRBV20-1 and J is TRBJ1-5; the match to TRBD1 covers 7 bases. Looked up from germline, CDR1 is DFQATT and CDR2 is SNEGSKA (reference sequence). J gave up 2 bases and V 4 bases, and 5 bases lay outside the gene matches. This CDR3 comprises 14 residues. The CDR3 here is CSAKGAPGNQPQHF. In DNA, the CDR3 is TGCAGTGCTAAGGGGGCACCGGGCAATCAGCCCCAGCATTTT.

The genes are TRBV29-1 and TRBJ2-4; 10 nucleotides align to TRBD1. Trimming at V came to 6 bases and at J to 6 bases, leaving 5 bases not matched to a gene. Germline lookup yields CDR1 SQVTM and CDR2 ANQGSEA. CDR3 size: 13 residues. CDR3 sequence reads: CSVARDRGNIQYF. Written as DNA, the CDR3 is TGCAGCGTGGCTCGGGACAGGGGAAACATTCAGTACTTC.

A few counts support this clonotype. This chain connects TRBV2 to TRBJ1-2, with D possibly being TRBD1 (5 bases). The V gene's germline CDR1 is SNHLY and CDR2 FYNNEI. Trimming took off 6 bases at V and 2 bases at J, with 16 bases between the two ends. This CDR3 has 15 residues. The CDR3 DNA sequence: TGTGCCAGCAGGGCCGGGACGGGACCCAACTATGGCTACACCTTC. Its protein product is CASRAGTGPNYGYTF.

This clonotype was recorded a few times. The chain employs TRBV11-2 and TRBJ2-5, with D maybe TRBD1 (6 bases). The J call may be wrong; the DNA end is better matched by TRBJ2-7. The CDR3 totals 14 residues. CDR1 is SGHAT, CDR2 FQNNGV, per germline. The CDR3 reads CASSFGDTTYEQYF. The CDR3 bases are TGTGCCAGCAGCTTCGGGGACACAACCTACGAGCAGTACTTC.

The chain combines TRBV4-2 with TRBJ2-3; 7 nucleotides line up with TRBD2. Trimming removed 1 base from V and 6 bases from J; junction bases left unmatched: 7. The CDR3 totals 15 residues. Germline CDR1 and CDR2: LGHNA and YNFKEQ. The CDR3, as DNA: TGTGCCAGCAGCCAAGCGACTAGCAAGACGGATACGCAGTATTTT. Translating gives CASSQATSKTDTQYF.

A note on this clonotype: Compared with germline, one end of the junction differs, possibly owing to a read error. The J gene is TRBJ1-6, the V gene TRBV2; a possible D gene is TRBD1 (6 bases). The germline gives CDR1 SNHLY, CDR2 FYNNEI. The CDR3 loop spans 14 amino acids. This chain's CDR3 is CACSLGASNSPLHF. CDR3 in DNA: TGTGCCTGCAGTCTGGGGGCTTCGAATTCACCCCTCCACTTT. Variable domain in full (rest from reference TRBV2 and TRBJ1-6): EPEVTQTPSHQVTQMGQEVILRCVPISNHLYFYWYRQILGQKVEFLVSFYNNEISEKSEIFDDQFSVERPDGSNFTLKIRSTKLEDSAMYFCACSLGASNSPLHFGNGTRLTVT.

This clonotype was picked up one time. J is TRBJ2-7 and V is TRBV6-2 or TRBV6-3; 8 bases are shared with TRBD1. The CDR3 is 13 residues long. CDR1 is MNHEY, CDR2 SVGEGT, per germline. V was clipped by 5 bases and J by 7 bases; unmatched bases: 7. DNA for the CDR3: TGTGCCAGCAGTCCTCAAACAGGGGGAGAGCAGTACTTC. This codes for CASSPQTGGEQYF.

In this sample, this clonotype turned up a few times. The chain is built from TRBV18 and TRBJ2-3; D unclear. Per the germline V gene, CDR1 is KGHSH and CDR2 is LQKENI. The V and J ends lost 6 bases and 2 bases respectively, with 9 bases between them. The CDR3 contains 13 residues. The CDR3 bases are TGTGCCAGCTCGTACGATGACACAGATACGCAGTATTTT. Translated, it gives CASSYDDTDTQYF.

This clonotype was seen more than once but under ten times. The chain uses TRBV12-3 or TRBV12-4 and TRBJ2-7, with D maybe TRBD1 (8 bases). The J call is doubtful: the DNA matches TRBJ2-5 better. The length of the CDR3 is 16 residues. The CDR3 reads CASSLGGTGRQETQYF. DNA of the CDR3: TGTGCCAGCAGTTTGGGGGGGACAGGCCGACAAGAGACCCAGTACTTC.

This chain links TRBV25-1 with TRBJ2-4; D gene uncertain. Germline CDR1 is MGHDK and CDR2 is SYGVNS. Trimming took off 5 bases at V and 3 bases at J, with 14 bases between the two ends. CDR3 size: 15 residues. This CDR3 is CASSSPWDVKNIQYF. CDR3 nucleotide sequence: TGTGCCAGCAGTTCGCCGTGGGATGTCAAAAACATTCAGTACTTC.

This clonotype has only a few counts. V and J are TRBV29-1 and TRBJ2-3; possible D gene TRBD2, 7 bases. V lost 5 bases and J 4 bases, leaving 25 bases between the germline ends. The CDR3 sequence is 17 residues long. Germline V gives CDR1 SQVTM, CDR2 ANQGSEA. The CDR3: CSVLTAIGGGPPDTQYF. The CDR3 DNA reads TGCAGCGTTCTCACAGCCATTGGGGGGGGGCCGCCAGATACGCAGTATTTT.

The V gene is TRBV2, the J gene TRBJ2-3; the D gene is possibly TRBD1 (6 bases). Germline V gene lookup returns CDR1 SNHLY and CDR2 FYNNEI. This CDR3 region has 12 residues. Trimming pared 8 bases from V and 5 bases from J, leaving 11 bases between. The CDR3 reads CASADRLDTQYF. The CDR3, as DNA: TGTGCCAGCGCCGACAGGTTAGATACGCAGTATTTT.

A few counts support this clonotype. A junction boundary mismatches the germline segment, possibly from a read error. CDR3 sequence reads: CASTLSRDVQETQYF. CDR3 in DNA: TGTGCCAGCACCTTAAGCCGGGACGTCCAAGAGACCCAGTACTTC. The chain employs TRBV7-2 and TRBJ2-5; D tentatively reads TRBD1 or TRBD2 (5 bases each). CDR1 and CDR2 (germline): SGHTA, FQGNSA. The CDR3 runs to 15 residues. The full variable domain, with the rest looked up from reference TRBV7-2 and TRBJ2-5, is GAGVSQSPSNKVTEKGKDVELRCDPISGHTALYWYRQSLGQGLEFLIYFQGNSAPDKSGLPSDRFSAERTGGSVSTLTIQRTQQEDSAVYLCASTLSRDVQETQYFGPGTRLLVL.

CDR3 DNA: TGTGCCAGCAGCTTGGACAGGGGCGATAGCTCCGGTGGCTACACCTTC. Its protein is CASSLDRGDSSGGYTF. The V and J genes are TRBV7-9 and TRBJ1-2, with 9 bases matching TRBD1. V was clipped by 3 bases and J by 7 bases; unmatched bases: 12. The CDR3 runs 16 residues. Germline V gene data show CDR1 as SEHNR and CDR2 as FQNEAQ (reference sequence).

The rearrangement links TRBV6-5 to TRBJ1-5; no reliable D call. Germline V gives CDR1 MNHEY, CDR2 SVGAGI. CDR3 length: 15 residues. The V gene lost 6 bases and the J gene lost 2 bases, with 14 bases spanning the gap. The CDR3 DNA follows: TGTGCCAGCAGCCAAGACATGACCCGCAATCAGCCCCAGCATTTT. It specifies CASSQDMTRNQPQHF.

This clonotype was recorded a few times. The rearrangement links TRBV4-3 to TRBJ1-5; D gene unclear. Germline loops: CDR1 LGHNA, CDR2 YSLEER. CDR3 length equals 16 residues. Trimming removed 0 bases from V and 1 base from J, with 10 bases in between. Here the CDR3 reads CASSQDRGLSNQPQHF. CDR3 nucleotide sequence: TGCGCCAGCAGCCAAGACCGGGGATTAAGCAATCAGCCCCAGCATTTT.

The V and J genes are TRBV28 and TRBJ1-2; D is unclear. V was shortened by 3 bases and J by 8 bases, with 10 bases between the two germline ends. CDR3 size: 12 residues. Germline CDR1 MDHEN, CDR2 SYDVKM. The CDR3 reads CASSFGVWGYTF. The CDR3 DNA follows: TGTGCCAGCAGTTTTGGGGTGTGGGGCTACACCTTC.

The table lists this clonotype with a few counts. The rearrangement uses TRBV28 and TRBJ2-7, with 9 positions matching TRBD1. The germline V gene has CDR1 MDHEN and CDR2 SYDVKM. V was pared by 4 bases and J by 5 bases, with 15 bases of the junction left unmatched. The CDR3 sequence is 17 residues long. The CDR3 loop is CASSSGTGPSIVDEQYF. CDR3 in DNA: TGTGCCAGCAGTTCCGGGACAGGGCCCTCGATCGTCGACGAGCAGTACTTC.

The J gene is TRBJ1-1, the V gene TRBV14; no definite D call. Germline CDR1 and CDR2: SGHDN and FVKESK. The CDR3 sequence is 15 residues long. The V end lost 2 bases, the J end lost 1 base, and 11 bases lay between the germline ends. CDR3 DNA: TGTGCCAGCAGCCAAACCGGGAGCGCGAACACTGAAGCTTTCTTT. Protein: CASSQTGSANTEAFF.

This clonotype has at least ten counts. The chain carries TRBV6-2 or TRBV6-3 and TRBJ2-1; D is undetermined. CDR3 length: 12 amino acids. CDR1 MNHEY and CDR2 SVGEGT come from the germline V gene. Trimming removed 2 bases from V and 7 bases from J, with 6 bases in between. As DNA, the CDR3 is TGTGCCAGCAGTTACCCTAGGAATGAGCAGTTCTTC. Protein product: CASSYPRNEQFF.

This sequence joins TRBV7-9 and TRBJ1-2; D unresolved. CDR3 size: 11 residues. CDR1 SEHNR and CDR2 FQNEAQ come from the germline V gene (reference sequence). V gave up 7 bases and J gave up 6 bases, with 9 bases separating them. The CDR3, as DNA: TGTGCCAGCACTGCGGGAGATGGCTACACCTTC. Its translation: CASTAGDGYTF.

The chain couples TRBV7-2 to TRBJ2-4; no reliable D call. V gave up 1 base and J gave up 5 bases, with 15 bases separating them. Germline V gene data show CDR1 as SGHTA and CDR2 as FQGNSA. CDR3 length: 16 amino acids. For the CDR3, the DNA is TGTGCCAGCAGCTTAGATGCACCGGGCCCCCAAAACATTCAGTACTTC. This codes for CASSLDAPGPQNIQYF.

In its sample, this clonotype was seen once. This clone may be a read error of a much larger clone one base away. This chain links TRBV29-1 with TRBJ2-4; D unclear. Germline V gene lookup returns CDR1 SQVTM and CDR2 ANQGSEA. The CDR3 loop spans 11 amino acids. Trimming cost V 4 bases and J 9 bases, with 10 bases left between them. CDR3 residues: CSVGVVGIQYF. CDR3 DNA: TGCAGCGTTGGGGTGGTAGGCATTCAGTACTTC.